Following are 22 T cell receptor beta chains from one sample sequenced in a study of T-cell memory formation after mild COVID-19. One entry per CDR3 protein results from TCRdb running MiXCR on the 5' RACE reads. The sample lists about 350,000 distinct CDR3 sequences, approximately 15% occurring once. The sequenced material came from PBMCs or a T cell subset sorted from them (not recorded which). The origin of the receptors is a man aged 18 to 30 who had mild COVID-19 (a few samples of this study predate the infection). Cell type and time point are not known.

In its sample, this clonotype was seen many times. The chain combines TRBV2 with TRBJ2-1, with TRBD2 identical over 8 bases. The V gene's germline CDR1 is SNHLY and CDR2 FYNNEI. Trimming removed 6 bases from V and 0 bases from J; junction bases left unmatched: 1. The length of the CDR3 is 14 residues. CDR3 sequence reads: CASRLADSYNEQFF. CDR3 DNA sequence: TGTGCCAGCAGACTAGCGGACTCCTACAATGAGCAGTTCTTC. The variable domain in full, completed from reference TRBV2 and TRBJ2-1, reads EPEVTQTPSHQVTQMGQEVILRCVPISNHLYFYWYRQILGQKVEFLVSFYNNEISEKSEIFDDQFSVERPDGSNFTLKIRSTKLEDSAMYFCASRLADSYNEQFFGPGTRLTVL.

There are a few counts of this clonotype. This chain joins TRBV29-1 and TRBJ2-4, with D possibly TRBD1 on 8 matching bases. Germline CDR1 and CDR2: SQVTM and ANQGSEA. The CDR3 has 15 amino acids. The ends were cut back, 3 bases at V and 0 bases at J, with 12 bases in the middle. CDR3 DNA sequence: TGCAGCGTTGAGTACAGGGGGGGAGCCAAAAACATTCAGTACTTC. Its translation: CSVEYRGGAKNIQYF.

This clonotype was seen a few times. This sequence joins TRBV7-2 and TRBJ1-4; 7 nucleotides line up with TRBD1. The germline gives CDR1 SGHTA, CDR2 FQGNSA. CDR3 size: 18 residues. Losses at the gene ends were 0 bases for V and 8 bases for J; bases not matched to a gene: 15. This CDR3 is CASSLAMDTGTEQEKLFF. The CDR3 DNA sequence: TGTGCCAGCAGCTTAGCGATGGACACCGGGACAGAACAAGAAAAACTGTTTTTT.

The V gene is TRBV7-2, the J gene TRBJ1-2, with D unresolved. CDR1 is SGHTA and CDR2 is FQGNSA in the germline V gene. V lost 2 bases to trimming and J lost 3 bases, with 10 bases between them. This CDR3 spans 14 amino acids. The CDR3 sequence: CASSLRGWDYGYTF. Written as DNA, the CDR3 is TGTGCCAGCAGCTTACGAGGCTGGGACTATGGCTACACCTTC. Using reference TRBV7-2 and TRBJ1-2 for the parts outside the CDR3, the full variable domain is GAGVSQSPSNKVTEKGKDVELRCDPISGHTALYWYRQSLGQGLEFLIYFQGNSAPDKSGLPSDRFSAERTGGSVSTLTIQRTQQEDSAVYLCASSLRGWDYGYTFGSGTRLTVV.

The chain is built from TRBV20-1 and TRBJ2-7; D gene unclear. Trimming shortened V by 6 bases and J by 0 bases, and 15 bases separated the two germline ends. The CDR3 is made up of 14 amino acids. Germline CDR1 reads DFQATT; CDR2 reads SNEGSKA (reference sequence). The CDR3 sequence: CSARSQISSYEQYV. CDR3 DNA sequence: TGCAGTGCCAGGAGTCAGATAAGCTCCTACGAGCAGTACGTC.

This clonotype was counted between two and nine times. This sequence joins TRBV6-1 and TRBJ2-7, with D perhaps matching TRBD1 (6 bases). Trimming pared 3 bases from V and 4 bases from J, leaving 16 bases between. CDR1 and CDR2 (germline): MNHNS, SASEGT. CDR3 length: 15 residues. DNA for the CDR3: TGTGCCAGCAGTGAGTTTCCCCCGGGACAATACGAGCAGTACGTC. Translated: CASSEFPPGQYEQYV.

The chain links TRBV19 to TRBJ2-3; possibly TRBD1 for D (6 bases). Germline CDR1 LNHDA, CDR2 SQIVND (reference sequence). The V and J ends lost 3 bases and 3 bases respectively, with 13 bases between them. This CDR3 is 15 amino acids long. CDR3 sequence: CASSMVGRGTDTQYF. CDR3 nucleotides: TGTGCCAGTAGTATGGTTGGCAGGGGAACAGATACGCAGTATTTT.

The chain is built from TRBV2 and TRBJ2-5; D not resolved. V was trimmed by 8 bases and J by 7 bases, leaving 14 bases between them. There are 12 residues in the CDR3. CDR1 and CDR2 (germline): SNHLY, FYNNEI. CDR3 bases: TGTGCCAGCCTTCCGGGTCGTGGGACCCAGTACTTC. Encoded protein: CASLPGRGTQYF.

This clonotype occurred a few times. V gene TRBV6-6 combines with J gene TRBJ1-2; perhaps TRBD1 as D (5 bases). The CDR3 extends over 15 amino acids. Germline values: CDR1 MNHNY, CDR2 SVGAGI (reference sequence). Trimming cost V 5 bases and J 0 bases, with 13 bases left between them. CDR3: CASSTPGRTNYGYTF. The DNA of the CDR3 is TGTGCCAGCAGTACCCCGGGACGGACTAACTATGGCTACACCTTC.

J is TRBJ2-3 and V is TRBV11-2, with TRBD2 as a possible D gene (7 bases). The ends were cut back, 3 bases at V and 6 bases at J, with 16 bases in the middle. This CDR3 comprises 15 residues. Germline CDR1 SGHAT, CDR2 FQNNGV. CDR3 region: CASSLDGGRGDTQYF. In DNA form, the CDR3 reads TGTGCCAGCAGCTTGGACGGGGGGCGAGGGGATACGCAGTATTTT.

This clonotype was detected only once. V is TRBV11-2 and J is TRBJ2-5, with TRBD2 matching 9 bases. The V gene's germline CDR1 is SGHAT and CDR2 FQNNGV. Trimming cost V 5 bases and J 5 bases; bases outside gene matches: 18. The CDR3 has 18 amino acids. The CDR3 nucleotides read TGTGCCAGCAGCCTAGTCCATCTAGCGGGGTCCATCGGGGAGACCCAGTACTTC. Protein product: CASSLVHLAGSIGETQYF.

The CDR3: CASSVGVVSNEKLFF. CDR3 coding DNA: TGTGCCAGCAGCGTTGGCGTGGTGTCTAATGAAAAACTGTTTTTT. V and J are TRBV7-8 and TRBJ1-4; D is unclear. The V end lost 5 bases, the J end lost 3 bases, and 13 bases lay between the germline ends. The length of the CDR3 is 15 residues. Germline CDR1 and CDR2: SGHVS and FQNEAQ. Using reference TRBV7-8 and TRBJ1-4 for the parts outside the CDR3, the full variable domain is GAGVSQSPRYKVAKRGQDVALRCDPISGHVSLFWYQQALGQGPEFLTYFQNEAQLDKSGLPSDRFFAERPEGSVSTLKIQRTQQEDSAVYLCASSVGVVSNEKLFFGSGTQLSVL.

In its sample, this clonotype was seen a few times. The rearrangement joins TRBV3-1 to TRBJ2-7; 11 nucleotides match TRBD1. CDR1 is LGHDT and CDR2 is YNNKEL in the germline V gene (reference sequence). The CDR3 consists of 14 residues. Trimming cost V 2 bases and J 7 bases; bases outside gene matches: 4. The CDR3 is CASSQPDRGREQYV. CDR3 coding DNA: TGTGCCAGCAGCCAACCGGACAGGGGGCGTGAGCAGTACGTC.

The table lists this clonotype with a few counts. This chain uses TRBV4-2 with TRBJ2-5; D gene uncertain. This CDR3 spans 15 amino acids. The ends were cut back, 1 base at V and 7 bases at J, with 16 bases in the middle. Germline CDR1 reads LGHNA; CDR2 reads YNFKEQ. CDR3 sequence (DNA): TGTGCCAGCAGCCAAGTTGCCCCGTCAGTAGGGACCCAGTACTTC. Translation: CASSQVAPSVGTQYF.

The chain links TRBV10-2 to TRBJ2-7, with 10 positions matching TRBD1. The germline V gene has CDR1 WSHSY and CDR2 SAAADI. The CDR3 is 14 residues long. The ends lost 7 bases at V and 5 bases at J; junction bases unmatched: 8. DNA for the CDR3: TGCGCCAGCACCAGGACAGGGGGTTTGGACGAGCAGTACGTC. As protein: CASTRTGGLDEQYV.

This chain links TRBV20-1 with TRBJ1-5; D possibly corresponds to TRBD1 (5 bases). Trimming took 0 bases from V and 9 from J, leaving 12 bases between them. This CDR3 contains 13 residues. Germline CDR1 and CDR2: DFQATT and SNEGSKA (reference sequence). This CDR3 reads CSARDRALGPQHF. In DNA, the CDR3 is TGCAGTGCTAGAGACAGGGCCCTGGGGCCCCAGCATTTT.

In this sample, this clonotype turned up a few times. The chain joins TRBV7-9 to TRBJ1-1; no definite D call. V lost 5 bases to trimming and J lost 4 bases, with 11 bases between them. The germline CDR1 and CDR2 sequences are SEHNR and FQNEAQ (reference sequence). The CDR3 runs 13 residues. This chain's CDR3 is CASSPPVGTEAFF. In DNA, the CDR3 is TGTGCCAGCAGCCCACCCGTTGGCACTGAAGCTTTCTTT.

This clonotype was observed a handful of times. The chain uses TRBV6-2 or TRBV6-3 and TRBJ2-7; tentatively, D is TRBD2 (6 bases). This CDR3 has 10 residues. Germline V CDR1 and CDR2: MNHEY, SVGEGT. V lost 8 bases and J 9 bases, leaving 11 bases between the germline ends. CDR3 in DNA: TGTGCCAGCCGGGGGATAAGGCAGTACTTC. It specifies CASRGIRQYF.

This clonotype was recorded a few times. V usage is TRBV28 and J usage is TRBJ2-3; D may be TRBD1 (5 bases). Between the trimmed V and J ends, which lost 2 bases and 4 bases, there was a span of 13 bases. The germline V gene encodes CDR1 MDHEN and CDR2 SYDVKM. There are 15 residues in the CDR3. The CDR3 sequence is CASSLTTGRPDTQYF. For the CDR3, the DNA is TGTGCCAGCAGTTTAACAACAGGCAGGCCAGATACGCAGTATTTT.

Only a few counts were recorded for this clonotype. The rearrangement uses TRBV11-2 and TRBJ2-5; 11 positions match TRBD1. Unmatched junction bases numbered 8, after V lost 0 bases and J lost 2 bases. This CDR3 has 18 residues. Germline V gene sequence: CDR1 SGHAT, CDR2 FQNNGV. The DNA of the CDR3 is TGTGCCAGCAGCTTAGAGGGCCCCGGGACAGGGGGACAAGAGACCCAGTACTTC. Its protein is CASSLEGPGTGGQETQYF. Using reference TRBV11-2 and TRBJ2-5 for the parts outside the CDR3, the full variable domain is EAGVAQSPRYKIIEKRQSVAFWCNPISGHATLYWYQQILGQGPKLLIQFQNNGVVDDSQLPKDRFSAERLKGVDSTLKIQPAKLEDSAVYLCASSLEGPGTGGQETQYFGPGTRLLVL.

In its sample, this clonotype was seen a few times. CDR3 protein: CASNQVANYGYTF. The CDR3 DNA reads as TGTGCCAGCAACCAGGTAGCTAACTATGGCTACACCTTC. The chain links TRBV2 to TRBJ1-2; D not resolved. Looked up from germline, CDR1 is SNHLY and CDR2 is FYNNEI. CDR3 size: 13 residues. The V end lost 7 bases, the J end lost 0 bases, and 9 bases lay between the germline ends.

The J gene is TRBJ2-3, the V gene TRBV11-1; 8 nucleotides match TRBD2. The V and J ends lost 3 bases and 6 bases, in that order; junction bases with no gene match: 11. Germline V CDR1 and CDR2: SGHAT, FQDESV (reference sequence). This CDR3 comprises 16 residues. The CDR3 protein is CASSLALAGQRDTQYF. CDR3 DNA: TGTGCCAGCAGCTTGGCCTTAGCGGGGCAAAGGGATACGCAGTATTTT.